The 28 T cell receptor beta chains presented below share a single source sample, sequenced in a study of cytomegalovirus exposure and HLA in healthy donors. Primers for the PCR totalled 60 Vbeta and 13 Jbeta. Sequenced by immunoSEQ multiplex PCR; TCRdb stores in-frame clones only, minus some. The sample carries more than 80,000 clones, 86% recorded once. Sequencing input: PBMCs. These receptor sequences come from a man aged 25-45 years in good health and CMV-seropositive.

The chain couples TRBV25-1 to TRBJ1-1; 10 positions match TRBD1. The CDR3 spans 15 residues. Germline V gene sequence: CDR1 MGHDK, CDR2 SYGVNS. The J segment lost 6 bases and the V segment lost 4 bases, leaving 8 bases of the junction unmatched. The CDR3 region has the DNA TGTGCCAGCAGTGCCTCGACAGGGGGCGCCGCTGAAGCTTTCTTT. It codes for CASSASTGGAAEAFF.

The chain combines TRBV5-4 with TRBJ2-1, with D tentatively TRBD1 (5 bases). Between the trimmed V and J ends, which lost 0 bases and 6 bases, there was a span of 7 bases. Germline lookup yields CDR1 SGHNT and CDR2 YYREEE (reference sequence). This CDR3 has 13 amino acids. The CDR3 bases are TGTGCCAGCAGCTTGGAGCAGGGCAATGAGCAGTTCTTC. Protein product: CASSLEQGNEQFF.

In DNA form, the CDR3 reads TGTGCCAGTAGTATAGATGCGGAAACCTACGAGCAGTACTTC. Residues: CASSIDAETYEQYF. The V call is TRBV19, the J call TRBJ2-7; unclear D gene. Germline V gene sequence: CDR1 LNHDA, CDR2 SQIVND (reference sequence). The CDR3 spans 14 residues. Trimming removed 0 bases from V and 2 bases from J, with 8 bases in between.

The chain uses TRBV14 and TRBJ2-7, with 10 positions matching TRBD1. The junction had 4 bases not matched to a gene; V was cut back by 2 bases and J by 3 bases. The CDR3 runs 15 residues. Germline V gene lookup returns CDR1 SGHDN and CDR2 FVKESK. CDR3 nucleotide sequence: TGTGCCAGCAGCCAACGGGACAGGGGAATCTACGAGCAGTACTTC. It is translated as CASSQRDRGIYEQYF. The full variable domain, rest sourced from reference TRBV14 and TRBJ2-7, is EAGVTQFPSHSVIEKGQTVTLRCDPISGHDNLYWYRRVMGKEIKFLLHFVKESKQDESGMPNNRFLAERTGGTYSTLKVQPAELEDSGVYFCASSQRDRGIYEQYFGPGTRLTVT.

The chain recombines TRBV5-1 with TRBJ2-2, with TRBD1 matching 9 bases. The CDR3 has 16 residues. V was clipped by 9 bases and J by 2 bases; unmatched bases: 11. Germline V lookup: CDR1 SGHRS, CDR2 YFSETQ. CDR3 bases: TGCGCCACTCGGACAGGGGACCTCCTTAACACCGGGGAGCTGTTTTTT. As protein: CATRTGDLLNTGELFF.

The chain combines TRBV6-6 with TRBJ1-4; D might be TRBD1 (6 bases). Germline V lookup: CDR1 MNHNY, CDR2 SVGAGI (reference sequence). V was trimmed by 7 bases and J by 3 bases, leaving 12 bases between them. The CDR3 has 14 residues. The CDR3 sequence is CASTRGGANEKLFF. The CDR3 DNA sequence: TGTGCCAGCACCAGAGGGGGGGCTAATGAAAAACTGTTTTTT.

The chain has TRBV28 and TRBJ1-3, with 9 bases fitting TRBD1. The CDR3 spans 15 residues. CDR1 and CDR2 (germline): MDHEN, SYDVKM. V dropped 5 bases and J dropped 2; count of bases not matched to a gene: 4. The CDR3 DNA reads TGTGCCAGCAGTCAACACAGGGGGCCTGGAAACACCATATATTTT. Translation gives CASSQHRGPGNTIYF.

This clone has a handful of counts. This rearrangement joins TRBV13 to TRBJ2-1; a weak D match, TRBD2 (5 bases). The V and J ends lost 2 bases and 2 bases respectively, with 10 bases between them. Germline CDR1 PRHDT, CDR2 FYEKMQ (reference sequence). The CDR3 contains 15 residues. The CDR3 sequence is CASSLNSGAYNEQFF. In DNA form, the CDR3 reads TGTGCCAGCAGCTTAAACAGCGGAGCCTACAATGAGCAGTTCTTC.

The table lists this clone with a few counts. This chain connects TRBV6-1 to TRBJ1-4, with 9 bases that match TRBD1. Germline V gene sequence: CDR1 MNHNS, CDR2 SASEGT. The CDR3 is 16 amino acids. J was trimmed by 8 bases and V by 0 bases; bases with no gene match: 7. This CDR3 is CASSEAIGDRVEKLFF. The DNA of the CDR3 is TGTGCCAGCAGTGAAGCTATAGGGGACAGGGTGGAAAAACTGTTTTTT.

This chain uses TRBV7-8 with TRBJ1-5, with 7 bases aligning to TRBD1. The germline CDR1 and CDR2 sequences are SGHVS and FQNEAQ. Losses at the gene ends were 3 bases for V and 5 bases for J; bases not matched to a gene: 13. This CDR3 is 17 amino acids long. CDR3 in DNA: TGTGCCAGCAGCTTGGGACTTTACAGGGGTGGGGATCAGCCCCAGCATTTT. Its protein is CASSLGLYRGGDQPQHF.

The gene calls are TRBV11-3 and TRBJ2-1; 8 positions agree with TRBD2. In germline, CDR1 is SGHNT, CDR2 YENEEA. V lost 0 bases and J lost 2; bases outside the gene matches: 9. The CDR3 is made up of 18 amino acids. Here the CDR3 DNA reads TGTGCCAGCAGCTTAGATTTACCCTCTAGCGGGCCCTACAATGAGCAGTTCTTC. It is translated as CASSLDLPSSGPYNEQFF.

The V and J genes are TRBV28 and TRBJ2-2, with 10 bases lining up with TRBD2. Per germline, CDR1 MDHEN and CDR2 SYDVKM. J was trimmed by 5 bases and V by 5 bases; bases with no gene match: 11. CDR3 length: 17 amino acids. The CDR3 nucleotides read TGTGCCAGCAGTCCGATCTTGCTAGCGGGAGCAACCGGGGAGCTGTTTTTT. Amino acids: CASSPILLAGATGELFF.

The chain couples TRBV6-1 to TRBJ1-2, with 10 nucleotides matching TRBD1. Germline V gene lookup returns CDR1 MNHNS and CDR2 SASEGT. V dropped 1 base and J dropped 4; count of bases not matched to a gene: 9. This CDR3 region has 17 residues. CDR3 in DNA: TGTGCCAGCAGTGAAGGGGGGACAGGGGCGATTGTCTATGGCTACACCTTC. It translates to CASSEGGTGAIVYGYTF.

This clone was detected a few times. The chain carries TRBV5-6 and TRBJ2-2, with unresolved D. The germline V gene encodes CDR1 SGHDT and CDR2 YYEEEE. The ends were cut back, 1 base at V and 1 base at J, with 2 bases in the middle. This CDR3 spans 13 amino acids. CDR3 sequence reads: CASSLQNTGELFF. In nucleotides, the CDR3 is TGTGCCAGCAGCTTGCAGAACACCGGGGAGCTGTTTTTT.

V is TRBV6-1 and J is TRBJ2-1; D ambiguous. V lost 2 bases to trimming and J lost 7 bases, with 12 bases between them. The CDR3 runs to 14 residues. The germline V gene has CDR1 MNHNS and CDR2 SASEGT. The CDR3 sequence: CASSESVNRNEQFF. CDR3 bases: TGTGCCAGCAGTGAATCGGTAAATCGTAATGAGCAGTTCTTC.

The rearrangement links TRBV11-2 to TRBJ1-2; 9 bases fit TRBD1. CDR3 length: 15 amino acids. The V segment lost 5 bases and the J segment 4 bases; nucleotides outside the gene matches: 8. The V gene's germline CDR1 is SGHAT and CDR2 FQNNGV. The CDR3 DNA follows: TGTGCCAGCAGCCCCGGGACAGGGATTCGCTATGGCTACACCTTC. Protein product: CASSPGTGIRYGYTF.

The rearrangement links TRBV7-8 to TRBJ2-3, with a weak D call TRBD2 (5 bases). The CDR3 contains 15 residues. Germline CDR1 SGHVS, CDR2 FQNEAQ. V gave up 5 bases and J gave up 0 bases, with 12 bases separating them. The CDR3 spells CASSRLGGSTDTQYF. CDR3 coding DNA: TGTGCCAGCAGCCGCCTTGGCGGGAGCACAGATACGCAGTATTTT.

The rearrangement links TRBV11-2 to TRBJ2-3; D is undetermined. V was shortened by 6 bases and J by 1 base, with 8 bases between the two germline ends. CDR3 length: 13 amino acids. The germline V gene has CDR1 SGHAT and CDR2 FQNNGV. The CDR3 DNA reads as TGTGCCAGCAGAGCACTCCGCACAGATACGCAGTATTTT. Its translation: CASRALRTDTQYF.

The rearrangement links TRBV30 to TRBJ2-7; D may be TRBD2 (6 bases). Germline V gene lookup returns CDR1 GTSNPN and CDR2 SVGIG (reference sequence). This CDR3 has 15 amino acids. The V gene lost 0 bases and the J gene lost 4 bases, with 16 bases spanning the gap. CDR3 loop: CAWSVRVLARYEQYF. CDR3 in DNA: TGTGCCTGGAGTGTACGTGTCCTAGCGAGGTACGAGCAGTACTTC.

Notes on this clone: A read error may produce the germline difference seen at one junction end. V usage is TRBV7-7 and J usage is TRBJ2-7; D ambiguous. CDR3 length: 13 amino acids. Germline V lookup: CDR1 SSHAT, CDR2 FNYEAQ (reference sequence). As DNA, the CDR3 is TGTGCTAGCAGCTTAGGTGAGCCTTACGAGCAGTACTTC. This codes for CASSLGEPYEQYF.

V and J are TRBV2 and TRBJ1-1; D is possibly TRBD1 (5 bases). Trimming took off 6 bases at V and 5 bases at J, with 22 bases between the two ends. The CDR3 sequence is 16 residues long. Germline CDR1 and CDR2: SNHLY and FYNNEI. The CDR3 loop reads CASREWGEPTRTEAFF. The CDR3 nucleotides are TGTGCCAGCAGAGAGTGGGGGGAACCCACTCGGACTGAAGCTTTCTTT.

V usage is TRBV5-1 and J usage is TRBJ2-5, with TRBD1 matching over 8 bases. The trim removed 6 bases at V and 1 base at J, leaving 5 bases unmatched. Germline V CDR1 and CDR2: SGHRS, YFSETQ. The CDR3 is made up of 14 amino acids. The CDR3 nucleotides read TGCGCCAGCAAAACCGGGACAGGCCAAGAGACCCAGTACTTC. Translating gives CASKTGTGQETQYF.

This chain links TRBV6-6 with TRBJ2-7; D is perhaps TRBD2 (5 bases). There are 14 residues in the CDR3. V was shortened by 0 bases and J by 3 bases, with 9 bases between the two germline ends. Germline assignment: CDR1 MNHNY and CDR2 SVGAGI (reference sequence). As DNA, the CDR3 is TGTGCCAGCAGTTACTCATCGGGGTTCTACGAGCAGTACTTC. Amino acids: CASSYSSGFYEQYF.

The V gene is TRBV6-1, the J gene TRBJ1-5; D gene uncertain. The V end lost 5 bases, the J end lost 3 bases, and 11 bases lay between the germline ends. Germline loops: CDR1 MNHNS, CDR2 SASEGT. The CDR3 contains 14 residues. In nucleotides, the CDR3 is TGTGCCAGCAGTCACCGGTACCTCAATCAGCCCCAGCATTTT. Amino acid sequence: CASSHRYLNQPQHF.

The genes are TRBV28 and TRBJ1-5; 8 bases are a match to TRBD1. Trimming took 6 bases from V and 1 from J; bases not matched to a gene: 5. Per germline, CDR1 MDHEN and CDR2 SYDVKM. CDR3 size: 15 residues. The CDR3 loop reads CASRQQGGSNQPQHF. The CDR3, as DNA: TGTGCCAGCAGACAACAGGGGGGAAGCAATCAGCCCCAGCATTTT.

This chain joins TRBV9 and TRBJ2-4, with TRBD2 matching over 13 bases. The CDR3 extends over 16 amino acids. Trimming took 4 bases from V and 7 from J; bases not matched to a gene: 8. Looked up from germline, CDR1 is SGDLS and CDR2 is YYNGEE. The chain's CDR3 is CASSTGLAGSGNIQYF. Written as DNA, the CDR3 is TGTGCCAGCAGCACGGGACTAGCGGGATCGGGGAACATTCAGTACTTC. Using reference TRBV9 and TRBJ2-4 for the parts outside the CDR3, the full variable domain is DSGVTQTPKHLITATGQRVTLRCSPRSGDLSVYWYQQSLDQGLQFLIQYYNGEERAKGNILERFSAQQFPDLHSELNLSSLELGDSALYFCASSTGLAGSGNIQYFGAGTRLSVL.

The gene calls are TRBV12-5 and TRBJ2-1; D might be TRBD1 (6 bases). V lost 5 bases, J lost 4 bases, and 12 bases lay in between. The CDR3 contains 14 residues. Per germline, CDR1 LGHNT and CDR2 FRNRAP. In nucleotides, the CDR3 is TGTGCTAGTGGTCCCTCCACAGGGTACAATGAGCAGTTCTTC. This encodes CASGPSTGYNEQFF.

The genes are TRBV29-1 and TRBJ1-1; a weak D match, TRBD1 (5 bases). V lost 0 bases, J lost 2 bases, and 10 bases lay in between. Germline-derived CDR1 and CDR2 are SQVTM and ANQGSEA. This CDR3 region has 14 residues. The CDR3 DNA follows: TGCAGCGTTGAAGATGGCAGGGCCAACACTGAAGCTTTCTTT. This gives the protein CSVEDGRANTEAFF.